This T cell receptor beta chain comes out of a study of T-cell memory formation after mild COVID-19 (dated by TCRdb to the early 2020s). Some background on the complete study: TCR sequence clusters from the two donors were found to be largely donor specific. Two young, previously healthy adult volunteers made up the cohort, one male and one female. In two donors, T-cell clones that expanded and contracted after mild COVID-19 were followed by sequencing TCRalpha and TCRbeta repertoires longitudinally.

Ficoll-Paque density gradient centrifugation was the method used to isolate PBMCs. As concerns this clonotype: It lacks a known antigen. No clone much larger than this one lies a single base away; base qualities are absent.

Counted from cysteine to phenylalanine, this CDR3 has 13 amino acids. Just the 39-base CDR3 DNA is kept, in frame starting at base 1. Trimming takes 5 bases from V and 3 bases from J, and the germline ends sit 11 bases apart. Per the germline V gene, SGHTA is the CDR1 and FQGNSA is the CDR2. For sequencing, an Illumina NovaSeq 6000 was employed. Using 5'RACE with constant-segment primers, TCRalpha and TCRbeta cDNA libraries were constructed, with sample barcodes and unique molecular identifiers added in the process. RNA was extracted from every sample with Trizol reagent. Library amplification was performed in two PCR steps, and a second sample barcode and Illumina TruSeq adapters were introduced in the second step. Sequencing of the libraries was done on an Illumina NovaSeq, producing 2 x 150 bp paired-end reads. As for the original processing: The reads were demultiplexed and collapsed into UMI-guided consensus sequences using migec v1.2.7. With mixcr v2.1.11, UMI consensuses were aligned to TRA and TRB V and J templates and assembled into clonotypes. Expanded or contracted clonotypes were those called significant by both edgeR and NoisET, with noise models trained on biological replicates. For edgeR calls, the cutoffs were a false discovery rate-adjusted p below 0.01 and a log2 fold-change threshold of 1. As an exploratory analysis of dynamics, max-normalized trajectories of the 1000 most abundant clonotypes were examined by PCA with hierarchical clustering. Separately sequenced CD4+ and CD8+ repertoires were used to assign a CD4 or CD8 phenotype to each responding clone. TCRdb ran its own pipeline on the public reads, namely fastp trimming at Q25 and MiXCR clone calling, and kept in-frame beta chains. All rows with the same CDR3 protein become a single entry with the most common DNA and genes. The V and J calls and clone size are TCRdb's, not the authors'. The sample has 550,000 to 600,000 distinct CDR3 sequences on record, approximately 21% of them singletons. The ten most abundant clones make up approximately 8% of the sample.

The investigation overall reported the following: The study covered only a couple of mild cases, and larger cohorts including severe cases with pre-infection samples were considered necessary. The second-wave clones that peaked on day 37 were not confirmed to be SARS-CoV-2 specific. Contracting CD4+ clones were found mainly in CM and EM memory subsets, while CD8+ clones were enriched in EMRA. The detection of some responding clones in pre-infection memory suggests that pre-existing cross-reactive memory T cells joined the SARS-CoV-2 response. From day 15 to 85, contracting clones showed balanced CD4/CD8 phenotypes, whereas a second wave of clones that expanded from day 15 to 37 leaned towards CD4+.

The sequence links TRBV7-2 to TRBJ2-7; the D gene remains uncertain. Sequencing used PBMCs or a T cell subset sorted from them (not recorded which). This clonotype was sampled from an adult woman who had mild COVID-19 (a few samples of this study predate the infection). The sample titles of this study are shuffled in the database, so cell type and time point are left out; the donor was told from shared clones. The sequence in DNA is TGTGCCAGCAGCCCGCGGTGGGGCTACGAGCAGTACTTC. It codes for CASSPRWGYEQYF. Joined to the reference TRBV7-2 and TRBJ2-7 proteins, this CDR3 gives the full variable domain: GAGVSQSPSNKVTEKGKDVELRCDPISGHTALYWYRQSLGQGLEFLIYFQGNSAPDKSGLPSDRFSAERTGGSVSTLTIQRTQQEDSAVYLCASSPRWGYEQYFGPGTRLTVT.